The clone carrying this TCR beta chain turned up a few times. Its antigen is unidentified. Unique molecular identifiers were incorporated when the TCRbeta library was constructed. One entry per CDR3 protein results from TCRdb running MiXCR on the PCR reads. The profile shows hundreds of thousands of distinct CDR3 sequences, about 17% of them singletons. These data belong to a study of T-cell reconstitution after alpha-beta-depleted transplantation in children. Study results and caveats: Reported findings indicate that, about two months after transplant, alpha-beta T cells came from several hundred expanded clones, which were derived from non-depleted graft cells.

The CDR3 has 16 residues. CDR1 is SGHTA and CDR2 is FQGTGA in the germline V gene. V was trimmed by 5 bases and J by 0 bases, leaving 15 bases between them. The genes are TRBV7-3 and TRBJ2-3; D gene unclear. This clonotype originated in a male patient between 2 and 10 years old who had a stem cell transplant for acute lymphoblastic leukemia, so the T cells may come from the graft donor. The starting material was PBMCs, mostly from graft donor cells, obtained 360 days after TCRalphabeta/CD19-depleted stem cell transplant. CDR3 nucleotide sequence: TGTGCCAGCAGCCCCACGGTGGTATCTAGCACAGATACGCAGTATTTT. Its translation: CASSPTVVSSTDTQYF.